A selection of T cell receptor beta chains follows, all from one sample in a study of T cells after yellow fever vaccination. TCRdb recomputed calls from the 5' RACE reads with MiXCR, one row per CDR3 protein. This sample has 250,000 to 350,000 distinct CDR3 sequences; approximately 4.5% occur once, and the top ten carry roughly a fifth. Sequenced here: PBMCs, sampled 15 days after the yellow fever booster vaccination. The receptors originated from a man aged 18 to 35 who received the YFV17D yellow fever vaccine. CDR3s include the opening cysteine and the closing phenylalanine or tryptophan. The order of the fields is CDR3 length, V gene, J gene, clone size, D gene, CDR3 protein. A D gene is named only where the DNA matches it firmly. Size is omitted from some rows. Given values are once, few, many or a class for expanded clones.

>12|TRBV5-1|TRBJ2-5|.|.
CASREGQETQYF
>15|TRBV6-4|TRBJ1-5|many|.
CASSVWSGAGQPQHF
>16|TRBV7-2|TRBJ1-6|many|.
CASSLPRGTYNSPLHF
>14|TRBV7-6|TRBJ2-3|many|.
CASSPPSQTDTQYF
>13|TRBV7-2|TRBJ2-4|few|TRBD2
CASSFSGSNIQYF
>15|TRBV4-3|TRBJ1-6|many|.
CASSQDPGPVLPLHF
>13|TRBV5-5|TRBJ2-1|many|.
CASNTPGVEEQFF
>15|TRBV6-5|TRBJ2-1|few|TRBD1
CASSPRTGTGYEQFF
>14|TRBV5-1|TRBJ2-7|many|TRBD1
CASSPVTGNHEQYF
>14|TRBV5-1|TRBJ2-7|few|.
CASSLGDRSYEQYF
>15|TRBV14|TRBJ2-3|few|.
CASSLVLGSTDTQYF
>12|TRBV20-1|TRBJ2-1|.|.
CSARVRNNEQFF
>15|TRBV4-2|TRBJ2-7|few|TRBD1
CASSQERQGNYEQYF
>13|TRBV27|TRBJ2-7|few|.
CASSLSGDNEQYF
>14|TRBV2|TRBJ2-1|many|TRBD2
CASMGWTGGNEQFF
>18|TRBV9|TRBJ2-5|.|TRBD2
CASSEGPSGGGRGETQYF
>13|TRBV20-1|TRBJ2-2|many|TRBD1
CSARDEGAGELFF
>14|TRBV7-9|TRBJ2-1|many|.
CASSDRGGAHEQFF
>12|TRBV5-1|TRBJ2-7|.|TRBD1
CASRPDRDEQYF
>15|TRBV12-3/TRBV12-4|TRBJ1-2|many|.
CASSHWTDHFYGYTF
>12|TRBV29-1|TRBJ2-1|many|.
CSVAPWDNEQFF
>16|TRBV10-3|TRBJ2-7|many|TRBD1
CATRGSVTGVSYEQYF
>14|TRBV2|TRBJ2-7|.|.
CATQQGRGLYEQYF
>13|TRBV7-2|TRBJ2-1|.|.
CARRDPSENEQFF
>16|TRBV7-2|TRBJ2-4|many|TRBD2
CASSLALGGGLNIQYF
>14|TRBV20-1|TRBJ2-5|.|.
CSARSGSITETQYF
>14|TRBV29-1|TRBJ1-2|many|.
CSVGRASANYGYTF
>17|TRBV10-3|TRBJ1-6|.|.
CAISPVGQVLSYSPLHF
>15|TRBV7-9|TRBJ1-6|many|.
CASSLAGARSSPLHF
>18|TRBV24-1|TRBJ1-5|few|.
CATSVSLWGHPRNQPQHF
>15|TRBV3-1|TRBJ1-1|few|.
CASSQFSLGYTEAFF
>15|TRBV5-1|TRBJ2-1|many|.
CASSLGLAPQSEQFF
>15|TRBV29-1|TRBJ1-5|.|TRBD1
CSVGDSLYSNQPQHF
>12|TRBV20-1|TRBJ1-6|.|.
CSAGQSNSPLHF
>15|TRBV18|TRBJ1-1|few|.
CASSPRGDRHTEAFF
>13|TRBV7-2|TRBJ2-5|few|.
CASSRPLEETQYF
>14|TRBV4-2|TRBJ1-1|.|.
CASSPGSSNTEAFF
>16|TRBV5-1|TRBJ2-3|.|.
CASSLAGQTSTDTQYF
>17|TRBV11-2|TRBJ2-5|few|TRBD2
CASSPELAGRVQETQYF
>13|TRBV7-8|TRBJ1-4|many|.
CASSGGRNEKLFF
>15|TRBV4-1|TRBJ2-5|many|.
CASSKLRDRQETQYF
>16|TRBV6-5|TRBJ2-1|many|.
CASSPERLSSYNEQFF
>14|TRBV6-6|TRBJ1-4|many|.
CASSYREYDEKLFF
>13|TRBV20-1|TRBJ2-4|many|.
CSARAPGRNIQYF
>14|TRBV6-2/TRBV6-3|TRBJ2-7|many|TRBD2
CASSYGGGPNEQYF
>17|TRBV5-1|TRBJ2-3|many|TRBD1
CASSLPGTGLTADTQYF
>17|TRBV4-3|TRBJ2-2|many|TRBD1
CASSSPAGQGFSGELFF